This T cell receptor (beta chain) is drawn from a study of vaccination and CD4 T cells after COVID-19. In the study overall: Four females and six males made up the convalescents, two of whom were Hispanic. Each person enrolled got two BNT162b2 or mRNA-1273 vaccine doses. Overlapping peptides of the spike proteins of SARS-CoV-2, HCoV-NL63, HCoV-OC43 and HCoV-229E were used for cell stimulation.

Treatment described: approximately 9-day PBMC culture with coronavirus spike peptide pools or control peptides (ViraFEST assay). Cultured CD4+ T-cell DNA underwent Oncomine TCR Beta short-read sequencing. TCRdb reprocessed the PCR reads with MiXCR, giving one entry per CDR3 protein. The table shows about 25,000 distinct CDR3 sequences, with 49% occurring only once. Comments on this clonotype: Its matching antigen is unknown.

CDR1 is SGHTA and CDR2 is FQGNSA in the germline V gene. The CDR3 loop spans 18 amino acids. V was shortened by 5 bases and J by 4 bases, with 24 bases between the two germline ends. Broader study findings: In convalescent patients, 304 of 307 vaccine-specific clones were mono-reactive for SARS-CoV-2 spike.

The chain is built from TRBV7-2 and TRBJ1-3; D is perhaps TRBD1 (5 bases). Source material: CD4+ T cells from blood, cultured in vitro. The origin of this receptor is a human donor who had recovered from COVID-19. The CDR3 reads CASSPSWVPTGAGNTIYF. DNA for the CDR3: TGTGCCAGCAGCCCCTCATGGGTACCAACTGGGGCCGGAAACACCATATATTTT.